One sample yielded the 20 T cell receptor beta chains listed below, sequenced in a study of T cell responses to AZD1222 COVID-19 vaccine. Data came from immunoSEQ multiplex PCR; TCRdb stores just in-frame clones and leaves some out. Here the sample spans 15,000 to 20,000 clones, roughly four fifths being singletons. The specimen was peripheral blood, collected 28 days after the second AZD1222 dose. Source of these receptors: an adult who received the AZD1222 COVID-19 vaccine.

In this sample, this clone turned up a few times. The chain couples TRBV19 to TRBJ1-2, with D hard to call. Trimming pared 5 bases from V and 8 bases from J, leaving 21 bases between. CDR1 is LNHDA, CDR2 SQIVND, per germline (reference sequence). CDR3 length: 15 amino acids. The CDR3 sequence is CASSVSGAGMNGYTF. In DNA, the CDR3 is TGTGCCAGTAGTGTGTCAGGAGCTGGGATGAACGGCTACACCTTC.

The chain carries TRBV7-2 and TRBJ2-7, with 10 bases fitting TRBD1. V was clipped by 2 bases and J by 4 bases; unmatched bases: 17. The CDR3 is made up of 19 amino acids. Germline V CDR1 and CDR2: SGHTA, FQGNSA. The CDR3, as DNA: TGTGCCAGCAGCTTATTACGCCTGAGTTGGACAGGGGGTACGTACGAGCAGTACTTC. Translated, it gives CASSLLRLSWTGGTYEQYF.

There are a few counts of this clone. The chain has TRBV7-3 and TRBJ1-1; maybe TRBD1 (6 bases). The CDR3 has 14 residues. Deletions cut 9 bases from V and 1 base from J, with 15 bases between. Germline CDR1 reads SGHTA; CDR2 reads FQGTGA. The CDR3 DNA is TGTGCCAGTAAAAAGGACAGACAGAACACTGAAGCTTTCTTT. Translating gives CASKKDRQNTEAFF.

The J gene is TRBJ2-7, the V gene TRBV4-1; the match to TRBD1 covers 11 bases. This CDR3 has 17 residues. The trim removed 0 bases at V and 6 bases at J, leaving 10 bases unmatched. Per germline, CDR1 MGHRA and CDR2 YSYEKL. CDR3 bases: TGCGCCAGCAGCCAAGATCTTATGGACAGGGGGCCGTTCGAGCAGTACTTC. Its translation: CASSQDLMDRGPFEQYF.

The chain uses TRBV6-5 and TRBJ2-2, with D possibly being TRBD1 (6 bases). Per the germline V gene, CDR1 is MNHEY and CDR2 is SVGAGI. This CDR3 contains 15 residues. Trimming shortened V by 8 bases and J by 3 bases, and 16 bases separated the two germline ends. DNA of the CDR3: TGTGCCAGCGGACCGGCAGGGGCCTACACCGGGGAGCTGTTTTTT. Protein product: CASGPAGAYTGELFF.

The genes are TRBV5-3 and TRBJ1-4; 8 bases align to TRBD1. TRBV5-3 falls under the ORF class, with uncertain function. V was clipped by 2 bases and J by 5 bases; unmatched bases: 11. This CDR3 region has 17 residues. In DNA, the CDR3 is TGTGCCAGAAGCTTACTGACAGGGGTGGGTTCGAATGAAAAACTGTTTTTT. This codes for CARSLLTGVGSNEKLFF.

Only a few counts were recorded for this clone. The rearrangement links TRBV5-1 to TRBJ1-1; D unclear. The CDR3 is made up of 15 amino acids. V was cut by 3 bases and J by 1 base, with 13 bases left in between. Germline V gives CDR1 SGHRS, CDR2 YFSETQ. In DNA form, the CDR3 reads TGCGCCAGCAGCTGGAAGGACTGGGCGAACACTGAAGCTTTCTTT. Amino acid sequence: CASSWKDWANTEAFF.

This rearrangement joins TRBV15 to TRBJ1-1; maybe TRBD1 (6 bases). The CDR3 length is 17 residues. V dropped 2 bases and J dropped 1 base, with 17 bases sitting between them. CDR1 LNHNV and CDR2 YYDKDF come from the germline V gene (reference sequence). The CDR3 region is CATSRQTTGPRNTEAFF. In DNA, the CDR3 is TGTGCCACCAGCAGACAAACCACAGGGCCGCGGAACACTGAAGCTTTCTTT.

The chain has TRBV4-2 and TRBJ2-7; D is ambiguous. V was pared by 4 bases and J by 3 bases, with 13 bases between. Germline V gene sequence: CDR1 LGHNA, CDR2 YNFKEQ. This CDR3 region has 14 residues. CDR3 sequence (DNA): TGTGCCAGCAGCCGAGACTCGATTGACTACGAGCAGTACTTC. It translates to CASSRDSIDYEQYF.

This clone was observed a handful of times. The J gene is TRBJ2-7, the V gene TRBV5-8; TRBD1 matches 9 bases. Per germline, CDR1 SGHTS and CDR2 YDEGEE. This CDR3 comprises 16 residues. Losses at the gene ends were 1 base for V and 3 bases for J; bases not matched to a gene: 8. The CDR3 protein is CASSLSTGTGNYEQYF. The CDR3 bases are TGTGCCAGCAGCTTGTCGACCGGGACAGGGAACTACGAGCAGTACTTC.

J is TRBJ2-3 and V is TRBV11-2, with 11 nucleotides matching TRBD2. V dropped 2 bases and J dropped 6; count of bases not matched to a gene: 4. Germline V gene data show CDR1 as SGHAT and CDR2 as FQNNGV. The CDR3 spans 15 residues. DNA for the CDR3: TGTGCCAGCAGCTTACTAGCGGGGGGCCGGGATACGCAGTATTTT. Translating gives CASSLLAGGRDTQYF.

CDR3 protein: CASSPDNGWMPQYF. CDR3 nucleotides: TGTGCCAGCAGCCCGGATAACGGCTGGATGCCCCAGTATTTT. This sequence joins TRBV6-2 or TRBV6-3 and TRBJ1-5; D gene ambiguous. The assigned J gene may be wrong: the sequence end matches TRBJ2-3 better. Germline V lookup: CDR1 MNHEY, CDR2 SVGEGT. CDR3 size: 14 residues.

The chain employs TRBV5-1 and TRBJ2-2; 13 bases agree with TRBD2. V dropped 4 bases and J dropped 5; count of bases not matched to a gene: 2. The CDR3 runs 15 residues. Germline CDR1 reads SGHRS; CDR2 reads YFSETQ. For the CDR3, the DNA is TGCGCCAGCAGCACTAGCGGGAGGGAAACCGGGGAGCTGTTTTTT. Protein sequence: CASSTSGRETGELFF.

The chain combines TRBV4-1 with TRBJ1-6; perhaps TRBD1 as D (5 bases). CDR1 is MGHRA and CDR2 is YSYEKL in the germline V gene. This CDR3 contains 19 residues. V was trimmed by 2 bases and J by 0 bases, leaving 17 bases between them. CDR3 in amino acids: CASSQLLYRKSSYNSPLHF. The CDR3 DNA reads TGCGCCAGCAGCCAACTACTTTACAGGAAAAGCTCCTATAATTCACCCCTCCACTTT.

This clone was observed a handful of times. The V and J genes are TRBV6-1 and TRBJ1-6; D is ambiguous. CDR3 length: 13 residues. Between the trimmed V and J ends, which lost 3 bases and 10 bases, there was a span of 10 bases. Germline V gene data show CDR1 as MNHNS and CDR2 as SASEGT. This CDR3 is CASSEFRVSPLHF. The DNA for the CDR3 is TGTGCCAGCAGTGAGTTTCGGGTATCACCCCTCCACTTT.

This chain uses TRBV11-2 with TRBJ2-7, with TRBD2 as a possible D gene (5 bases). Deletions cut 4 bases from V and 0 bases from J, with 13 bases between. Germline-derived CDR1 and CDR2 are SGHAT and FQNNGV. This CDR3 has 15 residues. The CDR3 loop is CASSSLRRISYEQYF. The DNA of the CDR3 is TGTGCCAGCAGCTCCTTACGGAGGATCTCCTACGAGCAGTACTTC.

The chain has TRBV6-5 and TRBJ1-2; TRBD1 aligns across 10 bases. This CDR3 spans 15 amino acids. V shed 5 bases and J 4 bases; nucleotides not matched to a gene: 7. CDR1 is MNHEY, CDR2 SVGAGI, per germline. The CDR3 protein is CASSLYRTGGYGYTF. CDR3 nucleotide sequence: TGTGCCAGCAGTCTATATCGGACAGGGGGCTATGGCTACACCTTC.

The J gene is TRBJ1-1, the V gene TRBV4-1; a weak D match, TRBD1 (6 bases). Germline V gives CDR1 MGHRA, CDR2 YSYEKL. V shed 4 bases and J shed 5 bases, with 20 bases lying between them. The CDR3 totals 16 residues. The CDR3: CASSPQGSFMVTEAFF. CDR3 bases: TGCGCCAGCAGCCCTCAGGGGTCATTTATGGTTACTGAAGCTTTCTTT.

This clone was seen once. The CDR3 protein is CASSPGTSGDTGELFF. The CDR3 nucleotides are TGTGCCAGCAGCCCCGGGACTAGCGGGGACACCGGGGAGCTGTTTTTT. V gene TRBV7-3 combines with J gene TRBJ2-2, with 13 positions matching TRBD2. This CDR3 spans 16 amino acids. Germline V CDR1 and CDR2: SGHTA, FQGTGA. V gave up 5 bases and J gave up 3 bases; unmatched junction bases: 3.

The rearrangement uses TRBV3-1 (or the pseudogene TRBV3-2) and TRBJ2-7; a possible D gene is TRBD2 (6 bases). Germline V gene data show CDR1 as LGHDT and CDR2 as YNNKEL (reference sequence). V was cut by 8 bases and J by 5 bases, with 19 bases left in between. The length of the CDR3 is 14 residues. CDR3 loop: CASRPLGRFNEQYF. The CDR3 nucleotides are TGTGCCAGCCGTCCCTTGGGGAGGTTCAACGAGCAGTACTTC.